This T cell receptor (beta chain) was retrieved from a study of cytomegalovirus exposure and HLA in healthy donors. It was with 60 Vbeta and 13 Jbeta primers that the PCR ran. Profiled with immunoSEQ multiplex PCR; TCRdb holds only in-frame clones, not every one. Seen here are roughly 160,000 clones, 80% to 85% observed once, and the top ten hold more than 1%. Points from the study as a whole: Researchers counted around 160 TCR beta chains as cytomegalovirus-associated. When the data were analyzed later, several of the most significant clusters appeared to be linked to common viral pathogens. Roughly uniform depth of sequencing across donors was assumed in presence/absence analyses.

Trimming shortened V by 6 bases and J by 6 bases, and 12 bases separated the two germline ends. Germline V gene lookup returns CDR1 SNHLY and CDR2 FYNNEI. The CDR3 has 13 amino acids. Turning to this clone: Its antigen remains unknown.

What was sequenced was PBMCs. The sequence was obtained from a boy aged 2 to 10 in good health and CMV-seronegative. The chain employs TRBV2 and TRBJ2-1; D is perhaps TRBD2 (6 bases). The CDR3 DNA follows: TGTGCCAGCAGGGGGACTTTCTTCAATGAGCAGTTCTTC. This gives the protein CASRGTFFNEQFF.